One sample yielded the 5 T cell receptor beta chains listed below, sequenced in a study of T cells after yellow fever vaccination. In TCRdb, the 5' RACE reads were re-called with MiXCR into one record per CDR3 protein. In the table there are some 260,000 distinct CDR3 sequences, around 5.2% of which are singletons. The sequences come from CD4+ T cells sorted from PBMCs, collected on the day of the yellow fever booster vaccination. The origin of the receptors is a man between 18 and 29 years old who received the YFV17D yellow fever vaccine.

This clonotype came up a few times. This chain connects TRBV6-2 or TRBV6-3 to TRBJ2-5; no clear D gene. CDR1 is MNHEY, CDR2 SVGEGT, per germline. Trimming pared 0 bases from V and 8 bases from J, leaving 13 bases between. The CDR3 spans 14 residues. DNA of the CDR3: TGTGCCAGCAGTTACTCGATACCGGCTGGTACCCAGTACTTC. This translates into CASSYSIPAGTQYF.

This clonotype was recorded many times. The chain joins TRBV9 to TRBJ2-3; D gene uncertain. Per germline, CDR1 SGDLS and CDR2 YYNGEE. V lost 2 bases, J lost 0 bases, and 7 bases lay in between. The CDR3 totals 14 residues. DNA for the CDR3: TGTGCCAGCAGCGTCTCCTCTAGCACAGATACGCAGTATTTT. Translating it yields CASSVSSSTDTQYF.

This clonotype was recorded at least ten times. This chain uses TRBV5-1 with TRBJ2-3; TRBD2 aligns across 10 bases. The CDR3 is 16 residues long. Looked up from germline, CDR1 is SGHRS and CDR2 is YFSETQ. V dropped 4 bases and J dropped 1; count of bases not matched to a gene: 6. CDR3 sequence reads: CASSPLAGAGTDTQYF. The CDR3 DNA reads TGCGCCAGCAGCCCTCTAGCGGGGGCCGGCACAGATACGCAGTATTTT. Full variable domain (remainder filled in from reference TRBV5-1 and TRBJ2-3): KAGVTQTPRYLIKTRGQQVTLSCSPISGHRSVSWYQQTPGQGLQFLFEYFSETQRNKGNFPGRFSGRQFSNSRSEMNVSTLELGDSALYLCASSPLAGAGTDTQYFGPGTRLTVL.

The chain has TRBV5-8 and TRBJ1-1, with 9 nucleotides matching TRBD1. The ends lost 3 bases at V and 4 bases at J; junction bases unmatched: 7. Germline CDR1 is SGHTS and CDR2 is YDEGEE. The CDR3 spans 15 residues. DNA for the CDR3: TGTGCCAGCAGCTACACGGGACAGGGTGGCACTGAAGCTTTCTTT. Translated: CASSYTGQGGTEAFF.

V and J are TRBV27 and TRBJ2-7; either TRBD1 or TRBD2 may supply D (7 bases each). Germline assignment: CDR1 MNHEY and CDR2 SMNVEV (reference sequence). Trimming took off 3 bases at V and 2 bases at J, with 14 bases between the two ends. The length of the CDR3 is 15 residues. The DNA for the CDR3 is TGTGCCAGCAGTTTTCGGCAGGGGGGGCCCTACGAGCAGTACGTC. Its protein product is CASSFRQGGPYEQYV.